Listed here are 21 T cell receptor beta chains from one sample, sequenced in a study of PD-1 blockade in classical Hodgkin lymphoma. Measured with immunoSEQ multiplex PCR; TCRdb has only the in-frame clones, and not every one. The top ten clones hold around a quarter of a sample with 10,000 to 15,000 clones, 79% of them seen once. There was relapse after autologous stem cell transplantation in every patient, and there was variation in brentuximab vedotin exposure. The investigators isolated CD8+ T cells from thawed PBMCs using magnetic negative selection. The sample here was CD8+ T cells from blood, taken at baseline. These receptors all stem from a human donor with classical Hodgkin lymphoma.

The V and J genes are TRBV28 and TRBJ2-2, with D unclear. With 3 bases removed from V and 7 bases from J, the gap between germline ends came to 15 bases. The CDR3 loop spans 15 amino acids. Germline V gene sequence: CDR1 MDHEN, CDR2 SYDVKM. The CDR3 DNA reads TGTGCCAGCAGTTTCTCCCCATTGGAAAACGGGGAGCTGTTTTTT. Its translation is CASSFSPLENGELFF.

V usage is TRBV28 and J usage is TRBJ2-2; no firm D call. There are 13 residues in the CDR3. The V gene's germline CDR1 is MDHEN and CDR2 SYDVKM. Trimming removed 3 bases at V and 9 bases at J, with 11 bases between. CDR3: CASSFSLVRELFF. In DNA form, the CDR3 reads TGTGCCAGCAGTTTTTCATTAGTCCGGGAGCTGTTTTTT.

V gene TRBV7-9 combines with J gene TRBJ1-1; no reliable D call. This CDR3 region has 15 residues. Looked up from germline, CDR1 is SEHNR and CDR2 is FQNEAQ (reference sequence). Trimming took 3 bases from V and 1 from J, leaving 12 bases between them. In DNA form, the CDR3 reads TGTGCCAGCAGCTTCAGTCGGTATGGGAACACTGAAGCTTTCTTT. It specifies CASSFSRYGNTEAFF.

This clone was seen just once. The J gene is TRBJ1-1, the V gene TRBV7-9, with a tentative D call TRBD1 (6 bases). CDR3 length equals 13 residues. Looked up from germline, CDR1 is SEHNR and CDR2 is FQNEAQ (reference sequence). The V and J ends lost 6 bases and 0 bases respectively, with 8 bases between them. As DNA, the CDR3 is TGTGCCAGCAGGACAGGATTGAACACTGAAGCTTTCTTT. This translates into CASRTGLNTEAFF.

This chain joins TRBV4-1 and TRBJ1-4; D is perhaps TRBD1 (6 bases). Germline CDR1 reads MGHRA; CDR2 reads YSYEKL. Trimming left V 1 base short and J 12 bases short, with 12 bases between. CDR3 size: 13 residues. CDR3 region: CASSQVTGAELFF. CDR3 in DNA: TGCGCCAGCAGCCAAGTGACAGGAGCGGAACTGTTTTTT.

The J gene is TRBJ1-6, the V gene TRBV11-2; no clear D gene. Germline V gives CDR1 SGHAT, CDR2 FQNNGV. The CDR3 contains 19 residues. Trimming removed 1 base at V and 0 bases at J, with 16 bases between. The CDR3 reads CASSLAGSSGSSYNSPLHF. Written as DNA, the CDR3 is TGTGCCAGCAGCTTAGCGGGTTCATCGGGAAGCTCCTATAATTCACCCCTCCACTTT.

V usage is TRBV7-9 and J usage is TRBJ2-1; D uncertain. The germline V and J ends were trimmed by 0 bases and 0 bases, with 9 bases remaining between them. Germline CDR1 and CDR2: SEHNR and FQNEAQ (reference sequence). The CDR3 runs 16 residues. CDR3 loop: CASSLAPMSSYNEQFF. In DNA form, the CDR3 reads TGTGCCAGCAGCTTAGCCCCAATGAGCTCCTACAATGAGCAGTTCTTC. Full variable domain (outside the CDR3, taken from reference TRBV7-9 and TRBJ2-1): DTGVSQNPRHKITKRGQNVTFRCDPISEHNRLYWYRQTLGQGPEFLTYFQNEAQLEKSRLLSDRFSAERPKGSFSTLEIQRTEQGDSAMYLCASSLAPMSSYNEQFFGPGTRLTVL.

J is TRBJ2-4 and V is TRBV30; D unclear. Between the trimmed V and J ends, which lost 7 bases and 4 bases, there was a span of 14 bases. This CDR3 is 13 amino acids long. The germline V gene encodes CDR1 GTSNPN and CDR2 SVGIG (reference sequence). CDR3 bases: TGTGCCTTGACCGACCAGAATAAAAACATTCAGTACTTC. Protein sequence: CALTDQNKNIQYF.

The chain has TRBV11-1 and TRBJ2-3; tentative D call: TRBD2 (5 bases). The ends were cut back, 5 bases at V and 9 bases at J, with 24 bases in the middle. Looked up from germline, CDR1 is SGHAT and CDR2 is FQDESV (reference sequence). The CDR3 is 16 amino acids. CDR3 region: CASSLLPGKFYGTQYF. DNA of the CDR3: TGTGCCAGCAGCCTCCTACCCGGGAAATTTTATGGGACGCAGTATTTT. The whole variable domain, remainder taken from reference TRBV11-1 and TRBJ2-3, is EAEVAQSPRYKITEKSQAVAFWCDPISGHATLYWYRQILGQGPELLVQFQDESVVDDSQLPKDRFSAERLKGVDSTLKIQPAELGDSAMYLCASSLLPGKFYGTQYFGPGTRLTVL.

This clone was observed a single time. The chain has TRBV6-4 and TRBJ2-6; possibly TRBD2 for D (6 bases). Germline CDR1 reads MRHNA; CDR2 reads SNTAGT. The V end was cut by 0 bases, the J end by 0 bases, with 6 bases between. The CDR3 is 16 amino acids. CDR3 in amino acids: CASSDSGGSGANVLTF. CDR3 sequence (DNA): TGTGCCAGCAGTGACTCGGGGGGCTCTGGGGCCAACGTCCTGACTTTC.

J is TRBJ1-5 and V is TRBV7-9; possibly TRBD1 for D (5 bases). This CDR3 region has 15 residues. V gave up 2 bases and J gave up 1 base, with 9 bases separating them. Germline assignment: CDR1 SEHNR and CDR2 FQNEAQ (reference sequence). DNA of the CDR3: TGTGCCAGCAGCTTACTTGGGGGGAGCAATCAGCCCCAGCATTTT. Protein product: CASSLLGGSNQPQHF.

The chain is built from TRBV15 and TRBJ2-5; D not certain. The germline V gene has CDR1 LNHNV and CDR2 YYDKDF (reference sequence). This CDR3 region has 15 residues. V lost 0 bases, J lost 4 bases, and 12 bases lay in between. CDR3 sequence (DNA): TGTGCCACCAGCAGAGAAAGGACCCAGTCAGAGACCCAGTACTTC. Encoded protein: CATSRERTQSETQYF. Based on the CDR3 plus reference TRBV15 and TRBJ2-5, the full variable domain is DAMVIQNPRYQVTQFGKPVTLSCSQTLNHNVMYWYQQKSSQAPKLLFHYYDKDFNNEADTPDNFQSRRPNTSFCFLDIRSPGLGDTAMYLCATSRERTQSETQYFGPGTRLLVL.

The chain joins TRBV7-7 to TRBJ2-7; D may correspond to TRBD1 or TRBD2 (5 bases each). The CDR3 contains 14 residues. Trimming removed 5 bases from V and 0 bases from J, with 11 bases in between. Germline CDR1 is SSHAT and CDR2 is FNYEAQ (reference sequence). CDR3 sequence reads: CASSEGRRSYEQYF. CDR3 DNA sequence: TGTGCCAGCAGCGAGGGACGGCGCTCCTACGAGCAGTACTTC.

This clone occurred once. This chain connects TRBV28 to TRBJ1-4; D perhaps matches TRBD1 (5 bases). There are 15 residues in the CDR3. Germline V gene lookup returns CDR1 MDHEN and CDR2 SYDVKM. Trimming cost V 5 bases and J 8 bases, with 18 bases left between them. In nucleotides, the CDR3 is TGTGCCAGCAGTACCTCGAGGGACCCAGACGAAAAACTGTTTTTT. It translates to CASSTSRDPDEKLFF. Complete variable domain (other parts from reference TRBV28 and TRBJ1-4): DVKVTQSSRYLVKRTGEKVFLECVQDMDHENMFWYRQDPGLGLRLIYFSYDVKMKEKGDIPEGYSVSREKKERFSLILESASTNQTSMYLCASSTSRDPDEKLFFGSGTQLSVL.

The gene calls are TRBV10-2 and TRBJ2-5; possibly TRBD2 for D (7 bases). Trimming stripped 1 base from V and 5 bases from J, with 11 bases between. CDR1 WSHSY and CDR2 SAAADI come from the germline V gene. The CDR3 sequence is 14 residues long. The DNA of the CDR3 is TGCGCCAGCAGTGAGTGGGGGGGCTGGGAGACCCAGTACTTC. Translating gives CASSEWGGWETQYF.

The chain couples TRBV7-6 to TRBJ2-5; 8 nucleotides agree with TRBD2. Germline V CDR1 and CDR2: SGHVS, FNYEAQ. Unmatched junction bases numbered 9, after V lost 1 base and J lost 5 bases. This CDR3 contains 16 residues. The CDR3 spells CASSLGPARGGETQYF. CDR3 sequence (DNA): TGTGCCAGCAGCTTAGGCCCCGCTCGGGGGGGCGAGACCCAGTACTTC.

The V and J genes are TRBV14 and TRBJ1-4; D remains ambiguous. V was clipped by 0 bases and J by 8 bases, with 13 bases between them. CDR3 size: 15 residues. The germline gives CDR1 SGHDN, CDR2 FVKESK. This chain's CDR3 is CASSQDLGKAEKLFF. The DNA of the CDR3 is TGTGCCAGCAGCCAAGATCTTGGAAAGGCGGAAAAACTGTTTTTT.

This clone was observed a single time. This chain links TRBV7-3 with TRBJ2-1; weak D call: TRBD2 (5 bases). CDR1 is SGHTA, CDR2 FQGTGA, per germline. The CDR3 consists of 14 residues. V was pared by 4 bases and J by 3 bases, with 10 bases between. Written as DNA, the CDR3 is TGTGCCAGCAGCTCCGACGGGGACTACAATGAGCAGTTCTTC. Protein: CASSSDGDYNEQFF. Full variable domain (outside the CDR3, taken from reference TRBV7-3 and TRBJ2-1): GAGVSQTPSNKVTEKGKYVELRCDPISGHTALYWYRQSLGQGPEFLIYFQGTGAADDSGLPNDRFFAVRPEGSVSTLKIQRTERGDSAVYLCASSSDGDYNEQFFGPGTRLTVL.

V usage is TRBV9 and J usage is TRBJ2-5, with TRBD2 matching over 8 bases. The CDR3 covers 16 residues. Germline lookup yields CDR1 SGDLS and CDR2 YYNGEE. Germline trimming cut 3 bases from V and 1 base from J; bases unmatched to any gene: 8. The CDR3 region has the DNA TGTGCCAGCAGCGCCGGGACTAGTGGGGCCCAAGAGACCCAGTACTTC. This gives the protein CASSAGTSGAQETQYF.

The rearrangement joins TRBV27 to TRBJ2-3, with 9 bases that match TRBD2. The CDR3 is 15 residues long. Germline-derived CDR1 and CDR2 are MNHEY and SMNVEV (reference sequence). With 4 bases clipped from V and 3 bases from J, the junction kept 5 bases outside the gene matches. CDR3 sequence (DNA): TGTGCCAGCAGTTACGGGCTAGCGGGAACAGATACGCAGTATTTT. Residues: CASSYGLAGTDTQYF.

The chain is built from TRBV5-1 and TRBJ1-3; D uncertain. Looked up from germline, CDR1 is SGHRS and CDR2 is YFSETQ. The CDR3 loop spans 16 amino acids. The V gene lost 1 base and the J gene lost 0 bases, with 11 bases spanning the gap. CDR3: CASSLLCCSSGNTIYF. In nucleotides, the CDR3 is TGCGCCAGCAGCTTGTTGTGCTGCAGCTCTGGAAACACCATATATTTT.